The clone carrying this T cell receptor (beta chain) appeared many times. V lost 6 bases and J lost 0; bases outside the gene matches: 13. CDR3 size: 19 residues. TCRbeta library preparation incorporated unique molecular identifiers. MiXCR, applied by TCRdb to the PCR reads, yields one record per CDR3 protein. The top ten hold 5.5% to 8% of the sample, which has 80,000 to 95,000 distinct CDR3 sequences, more than 7% seen once. The data were taken from a study of T-cell reconstitution after alpha-beta-depleted transplantation in children. The source was PBMCs from the stem cell graft donor, collected from the stem cell graft. V gene TRBV12-3 or TRBV12-4 combines with J gene TRBJ2-6, with 8 bases fitting TRBD2. The clonotype comes from a human donor who donated a stem cell graft to a child with congenital amegakaryocytic thrombocytopenia. DNA of the CDR3: TGTGCCAGCAGCGATATAGCGGGACTCGGTTACTCTGGGGCCAACGTCCTGACTTTC. Protein sequence: CASSDIAGLGYSGANVLTF.